The 23 T cell receptor beta chains below all came from one sample that was sequenced in a study of blood T cell repertoires in COVID-19. Some clones are missing from TCRdb's copy, which holds only in-frame ones; the method was immunoSEQ multiplex PCR. The sample contains roughly 150,000 clones, 80% to 90% of which appear only once. Source material: peripheral blood. These receptors originate from a woman in her fifties or sixties with active COVID-19.

J is TRBJ1-2 and V is TRBV3-1 (or the pseudogene TRBV3-2); 7 bases are a match to TRBD1. The V gene's germline CDR1 is LGHDT and CDR2 YNNKEL (reference sequence). V was pared by 4 bases and J by 3 bases, with 8 bases of the junction left unmatched. The CDR3 spans 15 residues. The CDR3 loop is CASSLTTGKDYGYTF. CDR3 sequence (DNA): TGTGCCAGCAGCCTCACGACAGGGAAGGACTATGGCTACACCTTC.

The J gene is TRBJ1-2, the V gene TRBV12-3 or TRBV12-4; D perhaps matches TRBD1 (5 bases). The CDR3 sequence is 13 residues long. Trimming took 1 base from V and 7 from J, leaving 10 bases between them. CDR3 residues: CASSLGTGGGYTF. The CDR3, as DNA: TGTGCCAGCAGTTTAGGGACGGGGGGTGGCTACACCTTC.

J is TRBJ2-6 and V is TRBV3-1 (or the pseudogene TRBV3-2), with TRBD1 identical over 11 bases. Germline-derived CDR1 and CDR2 are LGHDT and YNNKEL (reference sequence). The CDR3 length is 18 residues. The trim removed 5 bases at V and 4 bases at J, leaving 10 bases unmatched. Here the CDR3 reads CASSVMGQGVAGANVLTF. The CDR3, as DNA: TGTGCCAGCAGCGTAATGGGACAGGGGGTTGCGGGGGCCAACGTCCTGACTTTC.

The chain uses TRBV7-9 and TRBJ1-1, with 11 bases identical to TRBD1. The V gene's germline CDR1 is SEHNR and CDR2 FQNEAQ (reference sequence). The CDR3 totals 13 residues. Trimming at V came to 5 bases and at J to 6 bases, leaving 2 bases not matched to a gene. The CDR3 DNA reads TGTGCCAGCAGCCCGGGACAGGGGGCTGAAGCTTTCTTT. It specifies CASSPGQGAEAFF. The complete variable domain, with remaining parts taken from reference TRBV7-9 and TRBJ1-1, reads DTGVSQNPRHKITKRGQNVTFRCDPISEHNRLYWYRQTLGQGPEFLTYFQNEAQLEKSRLLSDRFSAERPKGSFSTLEIQRTEQGDSAMYLCASSPGQGAEAFFGQGTRLTVV.

This chain uses TRBV5-1 with TRBJ2-5; no definite D call. This CDR3 comprises 14 residues. Germline CDR1 SGHRS, CDR2 YFSETQ. V was pared by 1 base and J by 2 bases, with 9 bases between. The chain's CDR3 is CASSLTAGQETQYF. Here the CDR3 DNA reads TGCGCCAGCAGCTTGACGGCAGGACAAGAGACCCAGTACTTC.

This chain's CDR3 is CSSGGRKAFF. CDR3 sequence (DNA): TGCAGTTCAGGTGGGAGGAAAGCTTTCTTT. The V gene is TRBV20-1, the J gene TRBJ1-1; D unresolved. V was clipped by 8 bases and J by 9 bases, with 13 bases between them. The V gene's germline CDR1 is DFQATT and CDR2 SNEGSKA (reference sequence). The CDR3 runs to 10 residues.

This chain connects TRBV4-3 to TRBJ2-1; TRBD2 agrees at 9 bases. Trimming took 2 bases from V and 7 from J; bases not matched to a gene: 9. CDR3 length equals 16 residues. Germline assignment: CDR1 LGHNA and CDR2 YSLEER. The CDR3 reads CASSQNSGSFANEQFF. The CDR3 DNA is TGCGCCAGCAGCCAAAATAGCGGGAGTTTCGCAAATGAGCAGTTCTTC.

The V call is TRBV3-1 (or the pseudogene TRBV3-2), the J call TRBJ2-7, with 8 bases that match TRBD1. Germline V gives CDR1 LGHDT, CDR2 YNNKEL (reference sequence). This CDR3 comprises 13 residues. Trimming cost V 4 bases and J 5 bases; bases outside gene matches: 4. CDR3 residues: CASSPGTGNEQYF. The CDR3 DNA sequence: TGTGCCAGCAGCCCCGGGACAGGAAACGAGCAGTACTTC.

The genes are TRBV12-3 or TRBV12-4 and TRBJ2-1; tentatively, D is TRBD2 (6 bases). The CDR3 contains 13 residues. The V end lost 3 bases, the J end lost 8 bases, and 11 bases lay between the germline ends. CDR3 sequence (DNA): TGTGCCAGCAGTTTGACTAGTCTCCATGAGCAGTTCTTC. This encodes CASSLTSLHEQFF.

This rearrangement joins TRBV19 to TRBJ2-6; D remains ambiguous. Germline V gene lookup returns CDR1 LNHDA and CDR2 SQIVND (reference sequence). The V end was cut by 7 bases, the J end by 2 bases, with 12 bases between. CDR3 size: 15 residues. CDR3 protein: CASIGDPPGANVLTF. The CDR3 DNA reads TGTGCCAGTATTGGAGATCCCCCTGGGGCCAACGTCCTGACTTTC.

The chain is built from TRBV6-5 and TRBJ2-7, with TRBD2 identical over 7 bases. The CDR3 runs 14 residues. V was clipped by 5 bases and J by 2 bases; unmatched bases: 6. Looked up from germline, CDR1 is MNHEY and CDR2 is SVGAGI. For the CDR3, the DNA is TGTGCCAGCAGTCTCACTAGCGTCCCCTACGAGCAGTACTTC. Protein sequence: CASSLTSVPYEQYF.

The table lists this clone with a count of one. The chain couples TRBV19 to TRBJ2-7, with 8 positions matching TRBD1. The germline CDR1 and CDR2 sequences are LNHDA and SQIVND (reference sequence). The CDR3 covers 15 residues. J lost 2 bases, V lost 5 bases, and 8 bases had no gene match. The CDR3 protein is CASSQGQGAAYEQYF. The CDR3 DNA follows: TGTGCCAGTAGTCAAGGACAGGGTGCCGCCTACGAGCAGTACTTC.

The CDR3 reads CASSLKARGLGTEAFF. CDR3 nucleotides: TGTGCCAGCAGTTTAAAAGCGCGGGGGCTAGGCACTGAAGCTTTCTTT. The rearrangement uses TRBV28 and TRBJ1-1, with D maybe TRBD1 (6 bases). The CDR3 is 16 residues long. V lost 2 bases, J lost 4 bases, and 17 bases lay in between. The germline V gene has CDR1 MDHEN and CDR2 SYDVKM.

This clone was recorded once. This sequence joins TRBV4-2 and TRBJ2-1; 10 bases line up with TRBD2. This CDR3 spans 16 amino acids. The germline V gene encodes CDR1 LGHNA and CDR2 YNFKEQ. Losses at the gene ends were 4 bases for V and 4 bases for J; bases not matched to a gene: 7. The CDR3 DNA reads as TGTGCCAGCAGCCGTCAAATACTAGCGGGATACAATGAGCAGTTCTTC. It encodes CASSRQILAGYNEQFF.

The chain couples TRBV6-5 to TRBJ2-7, with 10 bases fitting TRBD1. This CDR3 is built from 13 residues. Germline V gives CDR1 MNHEY, CDR2 SVGAGI. With 6 bases clipped from V and 3 bases from J, the junction kept 2 bases outside the gene matches. The CDR3 nucleotides read TGTGCCAGCAGCCGGGACAGGGGCTACGAGCAGTACTTC. Translating it yields CASSRDRGYEQYF.

The V gene is TRBV4-2, the J gene TRBJ1-2; unclear D gene. V dropped 1 base and J dropped 5 bases, with 11 bases sitting between them. Looked up from germline, CDR1 is LGHNA and CDR2 is YNFKEQ. The CDR3 totals 14 residues. The CDR3 reads CASSQGGHVYGYTF. The CDR3 DNA reads TGTGCCAGCAGCCAAGGAGGGCACGTGTATGGCTACACCTTC.

This chain uses TRBV15 with TRBJ2-7; D is possibly TRBD2 (6 bases). This CDR3 spans 14 amino acids. The germline V gene encodes CDR1 LNHNV and CDR2 YYDKDF (reference sequence). The ends were cut back, 9 bases at V and 0 bases at J, with 15 bases in the middle. The CDR3 loop is CATSVDGSSYEQYF. Here the CDR3 DNA reads TGTGCCACTTCCGTCGACGGGAGCTCCTACGAGCAGTACTTC.

Written as DNA, the CDR3 is TGTGCCAGCAGCCGGCAGGGGTACGAGCAGTACTTC. Protein sequence: CASSRQGYEQYF. This chain uses TRBV11-2 with TRBJ2-7; possibly TRBD1 for D (6 bases). There are 12 residues in the CDR3. Germline CDR1 reads SGHAT; CDR2 reads FQNNGV. Trimming left V 5 bases short and J 4 bases short, with 9 bases between.

Points on this clone: The same CDR3 also results from other DNA sequences found in this sample. CDR3 sequence (DNA): TGCGCCAGCAGTTTTAGCGGTAGCACAGATACGCAGTATTTT. Translation gives CASSFSGSTDTQYF. V usage is TRBV5-1 and J usage is TRBJ2-3; D might be TRBD2 (6 bases). Germline lookup yields CDR1 SGHRS and CDR2 YFSETQ. The V end lost 5 bases, the J end lost 0 bases, and 10 bases lay between the germline ends. There are 14 residues in the CDR3.

The J gene is TRBJ2-3, the V gene TRBV2; D is unclear. Trimming removed 6 bases at V and 1 base at J, with 14 bases between. Germline CDR1 and CDR2: SNHLY and FYNNEI. The CDR3 contains 15 residues. The CDR3 sequence is CASSRASIGTDTQYF. The CDR3 coding sequence is TGTGCCAGCAGCCGTGCATCTATCGGCACAGATACGCAGTATTTT.

This clone was counted a single time. The chain joins TRBV9 to TRBJ1-6; D uncertain. Germline V gene sequence: CDR1 SGDLS, CDR2 YYNGEE. The CDR3 runs to 14 residues. Trimming took 0 bases from V and 8 from J, leaving 9 bases between them. CDR3 coding DNA: TGTGCCAGCAGCGTAGTTCCGGGTTATTCACCCCTCCACTTT. Protein sequence: CASSVVPGYSPLHF.

This chain joins TRBV6-2 or TRBV6-3 and TRBJ2-6, with 10 bases aligning to TRBD1. This CDR3 has 19 residues. Germline V gene lookup returns CDR1 MNHEY and CDR2 SVGEGT. V gave up 5 bases and J gave up 0 bases; unmatched junction bases: 10. The CDR3 bases are TGTGCCAGCAGTCGGAGGGGGGACAGGGGCCACTCTGGGGCCAACGTCCTGACTTTC. Translated: CASSRRGDRGHSGANVLTF.

This sequence joins TRBV12-3 or TRBV12-4 and TRBJ2-7; 7 bases align to TRBD2. This CDR3 has 13 residues. V lost 5 bases, J lost 3 bases, and 4 bases stayed unmatched. DNA of the CDR3: TGTGCCAGCAGTCCCGGGACTAACTACGAGCAGTACTTC. As protein: CASSPGTNYEQYF.